The clone carrying this T cell receptor beta chain was seen a handful of times. After removal of 5 bases from V and 13 bases from J, the junction contained 6 bases not matched to a gene. The V gene's germline CDR1 is SEHNR and CDR2 FQNEAQ (reference sequence). The CDR3 loop spans 11 amino acids. Source study methods: Estimated nucleated cell counts came from reference gene primer amplification. TCRdb's copy holds only in-frame clones and misses some; the assay was immunoSEQ multiplex PCR. Clonal size and the V and J genes are those of that table, whereas D and trimming came from the DNA. Found here are about 26,000 clones, nearly 90% of them singletons; the top ten hold around 1.7%. This record comes from a study of blood T cell repertoires in COVID-19. About the study: Some COVID-19 samples were acute and others convalescent; all came from the United States, Italy and Spain. Sample material is recorded as cDNA or gDNA derived from T cells, B-cell-depleted T cells, or PBMCs.

Specimen: peripheral blood. This TCR derives from an older woman with active COVID-19. The genes are TRBV7-9 and TRBJ1-2, with 8 bases lining up with TRBD1. The CDR3, as DNA: TGTGCCAGCAGCCGGACAGGGCTTCGCACCTTC. Translated, it gives CASSRTGLRTF. The variable domain in full, completed from reference TRBV7-9 and TRBJ1-2, reads DTGVSQNPRHKITKRGQNVTFRCDPISEHNRLYWYRQTLGQGPEFLTYFQNEAQLEKSRLLSDRFSAERPKGSFSTLEIQRTEQGDSAMYLCASSRTGLRTFGSGTRLTVV.